The 20 T cell receptor beta chains presented below share a single source sample, sequenced in a study of regulatory T cells in long-lasting Graves disease. Time point here: newly diagnosed GD, antithyroid drugs for less than 3 months. Researchers made the TCR library from RNA that was extracted from PBMCs. Assembly of TCR beta libraries relied on iRepertoire HTBI primers together with Arm-PCR of CDR3 regions. MiXCR was run by TCRdb on the multiplex PCR reads, yielding one entry per CDR3 protein. This table holds about 540,000 distinct CDR3 sequences, 13% found once. This same sample was also taken into another study, of T cells in Graves' hyperthyroidism and ophthalmopathy.

Sequencing used peripheral blood mononuclear cells (PBMCs), obtained at new diagnosis, from a patient treated with antithyroid drugs. Receptor source: a man younger than 40 with Graves disease.

This clonotype was picked up many times. The J gene is TRBJ2-7, the V gene TRBV20-1; D call uncertain. The V gene lost 5 bases and the J gene lost 2 bases, with 10 bases spanning the gap. This CDR3 spans 12 amino acids. CDR1 is DFQATT, CDR2 SNEGSKA, per germline (reference sequence). For the CDR3, the DNA is TGCAGTGCTCCCGTAACACCCTACGAGCAGTACTTC. Translating gives CSAPVTPYEQYF.

This clonotype has ten or more counts. This chain uses TRBV16 with TRBJ1-1; D ambiguous. This CDR3 has 12 amino acids. Germline loops: CDR1 KGHSY, CDR2 FQNENV. The germline V and J ends were trimmed by 2 bases and 11 bases, with 12 bases remaining between them. CDR3 coding DNA: TGTGCCAGCAGCCAAGGGAGCGGTAGGGCTTTCTTT. It translates to CASSQGSGRAFF.

The sample holds a few counts of this clonotype. This chain uses TRBV6-1 with TRBJ1-5; D is uncertain. The CDR3 has 14 residues. CDR1 is MNHNS and CDR2 is SASEGT in the germline V gene. Trimming shortened V by 2 bases and J by 3 bases, and 8 bases separated the two germline ends. CDR3: CASSESGYNQPQHF. CDR3 in DNA: TGTGCCAGCAGTGAATCGGGGTACAATCAGCCCCAGCATTTT.

This clonotype was detected many times. CDR3 bases: TGTGCCTGGAGCCAAAGCTCCTACGAGCAGTACTTC. Protein sequence: CAWSQSSYEQYF. The V call is TRBV30, the J call TRBJ2-7; D call uncertain. CDR1 and CDR2 from the germline V gene are GTSNPN and SVGIG (reference sequence). The CDR3 sequence is 12 residues long. Deletions cut 3 bases from V and 0 bases from J, with 6 bases between.

This clonotype was detected only a few times. This chain joins TRBV7-7 and TRBJ2-5; 10 bases match TRBD1. Trimming cost V 6 bases and J 2 bases; bases outside gene matches: 0. Germline-derived CDR1 and CDR2 are SSHAT and FNYEAQ (reference sequence). The CDR3 consists of 13 residues. Here the CDR3 DNA reads TGTGCCAGCAGGGGACAGGGGCAAGAGACCCAGTACTTC. Residues: CASRGQGQETQYF.

This clonotype was seen repeatedly, ten times or more. This sequence joins TRBV12-3 or TRBV12-4 and TRBJ2-5; weak D call: TRBD2 (6 bases). V lost 2 bases to trimming and J lost 2 bases, with 15 bases between them. The CDR3 is made up of 16 amino acids. In nucleotides, the CDR3 is TGTGCCAGCAGTTTAAGGTGGGGTAGCGGTCAAGAGACCCAGTACTTC. It codes for CASSLRWGSGQETQYF.

V and J are TRBV13 and TRBJ2-5; D gene ambiguous. With 0 bases removed from V and 7 bases from J, the gap between germline ends came to 18 bases. CDR1 PRHDT and CDR2 FYEKMQ come from the germline V gene (reference sequence). The CDR3 extends over 16 amino acids. The CDR3 DNA reads TGTGCCAGCAGCTTAGGCCTAACTGGACGAGGTGGGACCCAGTACTTC. Protein sequence: CASSLGLTGRGGTQYF.

The chain recombines TRBV5-6 with TRBJ1-1, with a tentative D call TRBD1 (5 bases). There are 15 residues in the CDR3. Trimming shortened V by 1 base and J by 0 bases, and 10 bases separated the two germline ends. Germline assignment: CDR1 SGHDT and CDR2 YYEEEE. The CDR3 here is CASSLFMGVNTEAFF. In DNA, the CDR3 is TGTGCCAGCAGCTTGTTCATGGGGGTGAACACTGAAGCTTTCTTT. The whole variable domain, filled in from reference TRBV5-6 and TRBJ1-1, reads DAGVTQSPTHLIKTRGQQVTLRCSPKSGHDTVSWYQQALGQGPQFIFQYYEEEERQRGNFPDRFSGHQFPNYSSELNVNALLLGDSALYLCASSLFMGVNTEAFFGQGTRLTVV.

This clonotype was recorded at least ten times. CDR3 region: CASSLGPPRANEQFF. In nucleotides, the CDR3 is TGTGCCAGCAGTTTAGGGCCCCCTCGTGCGAATGAGCAGTTCTTC. This sequence joins TRBV27 and TRBJ2-1, with unresolved D. CDR3 size: 15 residues. Deletions cut 2 bases from V and 7 bases from J, with 15 bases between. Germline V gene sequence: CDR1 MNHEY, CDR2 SMNVEV (reference sequence).

This clonotype was picked up a small number of times. V gene TRBV24-1 combines with J gene TRBJ1-6; D is unclear. V was cut by 5 bases and J by 5 bases, with 15 bases left in between. CDR1 is KGHDR, CDR2 SFDVKD, per germline. The CDR3 contains 16 residues. This CDR3 is CATSAPDELNNSPLHF. In nucleotides, the CDR3 is TGTGCCACCAGTGCCCCCGACGAACTAAATAATTCACCCCTCCACTTT.

The table lists this clonotype with many counts. The chain is built from TRBV7-9 and TRBJ2-1; D not resolved. The V end was cut by 2 bases, the J end by 6 bases, with 11 bases between. Germline CDR1 SEHNR, CDR2 FQNEAQ (reference sequence). The CDR3 consists of 14 residues. The CDR3 is CASSLSAFINEQFF. CDR3 bases: TGTGCCAGCAGCTTAAGTGCCTTTATCAATGAGCAGTTCTTC.

This clonotype was picked up many times. The CDR3 nucleotides read TGCAGTGCTACCCCCAAATACGAGCAGTACTTC. Translating gives CSATPKYEQYF. This chain uses TRBV20-1 with TRBJ2-7; D unclear. CDR1 and CDR2 (germline): DFQATT, SNEGSKA (reference sequence). The V end lost 4 bases, the J end lost 4 bases, and 8 bases lay between the germline ends. The CDR3 consists of 11 residues.

This clonotype was observed at least ten times. This chain joins TRBV11-2 and TRBJ2-7; D not resolved. The germline CDR1 and CDR2 sequences are SGHAT and FQNNGV. Trimming stripped 2 bases from V and 0 bases from J, with 11 bases between. The CDR3 contains 15 residues. CDR3 sequence reads: CASSLWSVSSYEQYF. CDR3 nucleotide sequence: TGTGCCAGCAGCTTATGGAGTGTAAGCTCCTACGAGCAGTACTTC.

The V and J genes are TRBV5-1 and TRBJ2-1, with TRBD2 matching 9 bases. Germline V CDR1 and CDR2: SGHRS, YFSETQ. V lost 0 bases and J lost 1; bases outside the gene matches: 8. This CDR3 comprises 18 residues. This chain's CDR3 is CASSLGLAVTLSYNEQFF. The CDR3 nucleotides are TGCGCCAGCAGCTTGGGACTAGCGGTTACGCTTTCCTACAATGAGCAGTTCTTC.

This clonotype was seen at least ten times. The V call is TRBV5-5, the J call TRBJ2-7, with D hard to call. Trimming took 4 bases from V and 2 from J, leaving 16 bases between them. This CDR3 has 15 amino acids. Germline-derived CDR1 and CDR2 are SGHKS and YYEKEE (reference sequence). The CDR3 sequence: CASSPTPPETYEQYF. The CDR3 DNA sequence: TGTGCCAGCAGCCCCACCCCCCCCGAGACCTACGAGCAGTACTTC.

V usage is TRBV19 and J usage is TRBJ1-2, with 7 bases identical to TRBD1. J was trimmed by 4 bases and V by 8 bases; bases with no gene match: 10. Germline CDR1 LNHDA, CDR2 SQIVND (reference sequence). CDR3 length: 14 residues. The CDR3 protein is CASSLNRGFYGYTF. The CDR3 DNA sequence: TGTGCCAGTTCCCTTAACAGGGGTTTCTATGGCTACACCTTC.

The table lists this clonotype with many counts. This chain joins TRBV27 and TRBJ1-6; a possible D gene is TRBD1 (6 bases). From germline, CDR1 is MNHEY and CDR2 SMNVEV (reference sequence). This CDR3 contains 14 residues. The germline V and J ends were trimmed by 7 bases and 9 bases, with 16 bases remaining between them. CDR3 residues: CASTGGGTSSPLHF. The DNA for the CDR3 is TGTGCCAGCACCGGGGGGGGCACTTCTTCACCCCTCCACTTT.

This clonotype was seen at least ten times. V and J are TRBV13 and TRBJ2-3; TRBD2 matches at 9 bases. Losses at the gene ends were 5 bases for V and 6 bases for J; bases not matched to a gene: 9. The CDR3 sequence is 15 residues long. CDR1 PRHDT and CDR2 FYEKMQ come from the germline V gene (reference sequence). DNA for the CDR3: TGTGCCAGCAGCATCCGATCTAGCGGGATTGATACGCAGTATTTT. Protein: CASSIRSSGIDTQYF.

This clonotype has just a few counts. V usage is TRBV5-1 and J usage is TRBJ1-3, with D possibly being TRBD1 (6 bases). Germline values: CDR1 SGHRS, CDR2 YFSETQ. The CDR3 is made up of 15 amino acids. Trimming took 1 base from V and 8 from J, leaving 16 bases between them. CDR3 residues: CASSLTQAGVDTIYF. The CDR3 DNA sequence: TGCGCCAGCAGCTTGACCCAGGCAGGGGTGGACACCATATATTTT.

The chain couples TRBV6-1 to TRBJ2-7, with 11 bases lining up with TRBD1. This CDR3 spans 15 amino acids. The V gene's germline CDR1 is MNHNS and CDR2 SASEGT. With 7 bases clipped from V and 0 bases from J, the junction kept 5 bases outside the gene matches. The CDR3 loop is CASKWDRGSSYEQYF. The CDR3 DNA reads TGTGCCAGCAAGTGGGACAGGGGGAGCTCCTACGAGCAGTACTTC.